This T cell receptor beta chain was documented in a study of control samples from healthy donors and cancer patients. The table came from immunoSEQ multiplex PCR; TCRdb's copy has only in-frame clones and leaves some out. Of over 150,000 clones in the sample, over 90% are singletons; the top ten hold approximately 0.93%. From germline, CDR1 is MDHEN and CDR2 SYDVKM. Trimming removed 11 bases at V and 7 bases at J, with 17 bases between. There are 12 residues in the CDR3. The chain links TRBV28 to TRBJ1-2, with a weak D call TRBD1 (6 bases). This TCR came from a woman aged 25-40 years in good health. The sample was blood. The DNA for the CDR3 is TGTGCCGGCAAACAGGACAGTGCTGGCTACACCTTC. This encodes CAGKQDSAGYTF.